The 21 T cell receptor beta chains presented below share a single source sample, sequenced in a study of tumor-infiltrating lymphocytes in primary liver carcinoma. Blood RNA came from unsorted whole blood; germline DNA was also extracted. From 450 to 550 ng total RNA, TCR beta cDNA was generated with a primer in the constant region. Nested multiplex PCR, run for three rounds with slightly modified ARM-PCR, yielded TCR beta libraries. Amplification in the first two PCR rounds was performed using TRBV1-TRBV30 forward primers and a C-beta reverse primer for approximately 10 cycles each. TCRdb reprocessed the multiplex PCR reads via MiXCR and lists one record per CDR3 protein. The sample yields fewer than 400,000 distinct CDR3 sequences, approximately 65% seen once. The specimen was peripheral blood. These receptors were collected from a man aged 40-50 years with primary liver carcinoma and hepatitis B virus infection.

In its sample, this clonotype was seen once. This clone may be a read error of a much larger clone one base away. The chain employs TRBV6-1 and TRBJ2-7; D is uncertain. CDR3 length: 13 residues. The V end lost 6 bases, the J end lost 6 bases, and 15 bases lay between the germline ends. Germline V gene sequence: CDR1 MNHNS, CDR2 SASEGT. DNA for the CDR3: TGTGCCAGCAGAGAAACATGCAATGGCGAGCAGTACTTC. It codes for CASRETCNGEQYF.

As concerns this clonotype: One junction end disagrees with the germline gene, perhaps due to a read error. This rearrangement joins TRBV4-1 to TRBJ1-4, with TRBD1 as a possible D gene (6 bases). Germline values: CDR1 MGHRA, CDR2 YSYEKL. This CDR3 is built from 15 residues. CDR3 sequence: CVSSQDGQPNEKLVF. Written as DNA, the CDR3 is TGCGTCAGCAGCCAAGATGGACAGCCTAATGAAAAATTGGTTTTT.

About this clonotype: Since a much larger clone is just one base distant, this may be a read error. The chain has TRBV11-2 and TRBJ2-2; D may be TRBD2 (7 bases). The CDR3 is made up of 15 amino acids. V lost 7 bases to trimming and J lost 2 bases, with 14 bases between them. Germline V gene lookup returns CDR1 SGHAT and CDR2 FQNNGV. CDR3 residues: CASMGRGANTGELFF. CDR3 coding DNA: TGTGCCAGCATGGGACGGGGGGCAAACACCGGGGAGCTGTTTTTT.

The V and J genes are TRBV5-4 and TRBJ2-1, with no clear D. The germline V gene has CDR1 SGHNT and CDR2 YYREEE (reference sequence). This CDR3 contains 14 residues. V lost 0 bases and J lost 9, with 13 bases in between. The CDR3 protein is CASSLGGPSGEQFF. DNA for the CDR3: TGTGCCAGCAGCTTGGGAGGACCGTCGGGTGAGCAGTTCTTC.

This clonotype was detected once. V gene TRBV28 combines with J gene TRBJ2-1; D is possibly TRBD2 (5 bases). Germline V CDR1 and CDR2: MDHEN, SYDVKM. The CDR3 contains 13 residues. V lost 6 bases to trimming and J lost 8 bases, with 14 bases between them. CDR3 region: CASRYIEGYEQFF. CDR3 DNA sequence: TGTGCCAGCAGATACATAGAGGGCTATGAGCAGTTCTTC.

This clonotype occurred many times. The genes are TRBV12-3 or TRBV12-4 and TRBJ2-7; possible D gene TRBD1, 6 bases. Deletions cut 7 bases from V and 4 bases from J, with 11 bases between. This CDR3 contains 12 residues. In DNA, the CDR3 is TGTGCCAGCACCGAAACAGGGTACGAGCAGTACTTC. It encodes CASTETGYEQYF.

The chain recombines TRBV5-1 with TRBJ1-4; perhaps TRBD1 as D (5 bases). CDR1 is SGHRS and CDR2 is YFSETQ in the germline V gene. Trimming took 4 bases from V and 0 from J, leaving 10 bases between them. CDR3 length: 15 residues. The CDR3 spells CASSRDGATNEKLFF. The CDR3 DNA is TGCGCCAGCAGCCGGGACGGTGCAACTAATGAAAAACTGTTTTTT.

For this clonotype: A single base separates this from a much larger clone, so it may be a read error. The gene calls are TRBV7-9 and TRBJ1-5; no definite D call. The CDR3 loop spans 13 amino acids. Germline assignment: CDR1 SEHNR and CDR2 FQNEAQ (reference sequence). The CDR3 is CANSPGDDQPQHF. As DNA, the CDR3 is TGTGCCAACAGCCCCGGAGACGATCAGCCCCAGCATTTT.

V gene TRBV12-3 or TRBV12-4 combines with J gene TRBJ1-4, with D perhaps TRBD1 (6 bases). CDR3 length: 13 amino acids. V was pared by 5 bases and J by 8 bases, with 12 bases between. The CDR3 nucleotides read TGTGCCAGCAGTGGGGACAAGGGAGAAAAACTGTTTTTT. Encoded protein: CASSGDKGEKLFF.

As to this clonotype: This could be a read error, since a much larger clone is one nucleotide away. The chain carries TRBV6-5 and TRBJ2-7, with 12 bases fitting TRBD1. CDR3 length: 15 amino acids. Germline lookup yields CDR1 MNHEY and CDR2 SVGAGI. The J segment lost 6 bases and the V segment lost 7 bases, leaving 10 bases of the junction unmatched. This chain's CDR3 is CASNSGTGGNPEQYF. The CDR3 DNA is TGTGCCAGCAATTCAGGGACAGGGGGCAATCCCGAGCAGTACTTC.

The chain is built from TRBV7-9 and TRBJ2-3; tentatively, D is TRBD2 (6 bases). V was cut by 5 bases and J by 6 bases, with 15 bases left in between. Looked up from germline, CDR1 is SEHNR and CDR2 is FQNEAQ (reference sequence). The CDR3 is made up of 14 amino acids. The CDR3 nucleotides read TGTGCCAGCAGCCAGGAGACGGGAGCCGATACGCAGTATTTT. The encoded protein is CASSQETGADTQYF.

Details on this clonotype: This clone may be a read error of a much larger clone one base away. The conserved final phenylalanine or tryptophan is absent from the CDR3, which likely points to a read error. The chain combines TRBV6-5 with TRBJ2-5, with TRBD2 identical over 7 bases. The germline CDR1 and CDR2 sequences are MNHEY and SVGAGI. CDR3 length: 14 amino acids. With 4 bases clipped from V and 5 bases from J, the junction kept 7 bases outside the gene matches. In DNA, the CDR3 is TGTGCCAGCAGTTTGAGGGGAGGGGATGAGACCCAGTACTAC. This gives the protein CASSLRGGDETQYY.

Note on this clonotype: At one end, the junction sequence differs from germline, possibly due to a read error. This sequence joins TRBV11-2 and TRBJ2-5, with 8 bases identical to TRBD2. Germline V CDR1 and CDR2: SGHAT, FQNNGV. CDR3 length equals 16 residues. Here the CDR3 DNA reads TGTGGCAGCAGCTTAGGTTCTAGCGGGTGTGGAGAGGCCCAGTACTTC. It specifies CGSSLGSSGCGEAQYF.

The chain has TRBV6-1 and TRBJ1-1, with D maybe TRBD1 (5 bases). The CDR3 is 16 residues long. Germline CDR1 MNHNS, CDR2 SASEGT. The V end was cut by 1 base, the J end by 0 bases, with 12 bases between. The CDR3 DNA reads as TGTGCCAGCAGTGAAGAGGAGGGGTCCCTGAACACTGAAGCTTTCTTT. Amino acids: CASSEEEGSLNTEAFF.

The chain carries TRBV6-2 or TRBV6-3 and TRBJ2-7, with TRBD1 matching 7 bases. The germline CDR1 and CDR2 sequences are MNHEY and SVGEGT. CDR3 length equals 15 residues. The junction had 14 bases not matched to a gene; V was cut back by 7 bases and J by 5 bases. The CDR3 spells CASNAGTAYHNEQYF. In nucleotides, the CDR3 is TGTGCCAGCAACGCCGGGACAGCTTATCACAACGAGCAGTACTTC.

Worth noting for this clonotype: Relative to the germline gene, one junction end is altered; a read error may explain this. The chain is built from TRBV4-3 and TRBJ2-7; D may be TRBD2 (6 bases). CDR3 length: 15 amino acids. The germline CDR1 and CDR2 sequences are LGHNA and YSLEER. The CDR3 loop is CTSSQGGASRYEQYF. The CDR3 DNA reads TGTACCAGCAGCCAAGGAGGGGCAAGCAGATACGAGCAGTACTTC.

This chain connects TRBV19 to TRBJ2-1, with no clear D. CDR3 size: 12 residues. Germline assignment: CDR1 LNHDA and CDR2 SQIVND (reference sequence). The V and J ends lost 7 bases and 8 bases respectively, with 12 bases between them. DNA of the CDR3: TGTGCCAGTACCTCCGCTTTTGATGAGCAGTTCTTC. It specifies CASTSAFDEQFF.

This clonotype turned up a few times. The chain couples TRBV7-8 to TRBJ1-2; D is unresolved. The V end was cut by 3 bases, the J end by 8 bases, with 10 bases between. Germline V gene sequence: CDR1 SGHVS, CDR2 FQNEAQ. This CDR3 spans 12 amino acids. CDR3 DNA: TGTGCCAGCAGCTTTCTGGCGGGAGGCTACACCTTC. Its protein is CASSFLAGGYTF. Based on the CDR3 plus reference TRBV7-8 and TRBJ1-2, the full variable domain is GAGVSQSPRYKVAKRGQDVALRCDPISGHVSLFWYQQALGQGPEFLTYFQNEAQLDKSGLPSDRFFAERPEGSVSTLKIQRTQQEDSAVYLCASSFLAGGYTFGSGTRLTVV.

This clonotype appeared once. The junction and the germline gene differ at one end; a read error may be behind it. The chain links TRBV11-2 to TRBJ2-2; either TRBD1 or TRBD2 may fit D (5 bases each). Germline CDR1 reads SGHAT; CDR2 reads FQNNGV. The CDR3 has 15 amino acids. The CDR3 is CASSLTLEDTRELFF. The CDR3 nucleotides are TGTGCCAGCAGTTTAACTTTGGAGGACACCCGGGAGCTGTTTTTT.

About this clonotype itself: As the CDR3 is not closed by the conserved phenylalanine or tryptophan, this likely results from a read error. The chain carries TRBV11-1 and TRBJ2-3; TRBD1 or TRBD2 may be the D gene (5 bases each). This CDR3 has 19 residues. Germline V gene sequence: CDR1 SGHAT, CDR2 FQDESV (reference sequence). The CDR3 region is CASSSGGSSVGARTDMQYL. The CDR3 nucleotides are TGTGCCAGCAGCTCTGGGGGAAGCTCTGTTGGAGCCCGCACGGATATGCAGTATTTA.

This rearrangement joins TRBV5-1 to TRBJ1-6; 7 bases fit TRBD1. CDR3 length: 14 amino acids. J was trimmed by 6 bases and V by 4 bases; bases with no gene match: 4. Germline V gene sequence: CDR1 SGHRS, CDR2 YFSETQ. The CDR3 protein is CASSGGQTNSPLHF. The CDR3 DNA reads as TGCGCCAGCAGCGGGGGACAGACTAATTCACCCCTCCACTTT. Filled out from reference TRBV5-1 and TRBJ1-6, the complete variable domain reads KAGVTQTPRYLIKTRGQQVTLSCSPISGHRSVSWYQQTPGQGLQFLFEYFSETQRNKGNFPGRFSGRQFSNSRSEMNVSTLELGDSALYLCASSGGQTNSPLHFGNGTRLTVT.